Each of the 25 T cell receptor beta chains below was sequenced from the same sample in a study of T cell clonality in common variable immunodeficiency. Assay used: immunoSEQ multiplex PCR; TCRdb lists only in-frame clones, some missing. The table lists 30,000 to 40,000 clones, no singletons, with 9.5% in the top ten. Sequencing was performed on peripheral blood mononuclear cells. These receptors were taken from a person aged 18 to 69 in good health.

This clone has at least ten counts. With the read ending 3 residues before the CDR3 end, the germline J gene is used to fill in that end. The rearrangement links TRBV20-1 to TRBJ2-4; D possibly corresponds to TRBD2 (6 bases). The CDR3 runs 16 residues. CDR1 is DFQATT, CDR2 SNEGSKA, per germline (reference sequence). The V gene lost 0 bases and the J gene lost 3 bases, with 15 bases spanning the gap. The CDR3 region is CSARERGSGHKNIQYF. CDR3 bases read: TGCAGTGCTAGAGAAAGGGGTAGCGGACACAAAAACATT.

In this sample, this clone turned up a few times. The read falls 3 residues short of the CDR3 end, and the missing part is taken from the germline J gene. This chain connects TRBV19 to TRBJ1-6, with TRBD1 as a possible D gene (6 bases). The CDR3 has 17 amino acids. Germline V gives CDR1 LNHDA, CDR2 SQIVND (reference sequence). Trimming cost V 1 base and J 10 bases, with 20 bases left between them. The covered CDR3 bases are TGTGCCAGTAGTATAGGAACGGGGAACAGGGCGAGATCACCC. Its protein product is CASSIGTGNRARSP. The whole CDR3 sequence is CASSIGTGNRARSPLHF. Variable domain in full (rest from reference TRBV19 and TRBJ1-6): DGGITQSPKYLFRKEGQNVTLSCEQNLNHDAMYWYRQDPGQGLRLIYYSQIVNDFQKGDIAEGYSVSREKKESFPLTVTSAQKNPTAFYLCASSIGTGNRARSPLHFGNGTRLTVT.

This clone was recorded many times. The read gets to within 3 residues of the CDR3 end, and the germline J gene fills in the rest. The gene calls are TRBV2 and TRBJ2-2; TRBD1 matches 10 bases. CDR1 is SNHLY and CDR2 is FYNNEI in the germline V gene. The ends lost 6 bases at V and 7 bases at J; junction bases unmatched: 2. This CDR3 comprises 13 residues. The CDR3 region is CASRDRGIGELFF. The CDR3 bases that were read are TGTGCCAGCAGGGACAGGGGGATCGGGGAG.

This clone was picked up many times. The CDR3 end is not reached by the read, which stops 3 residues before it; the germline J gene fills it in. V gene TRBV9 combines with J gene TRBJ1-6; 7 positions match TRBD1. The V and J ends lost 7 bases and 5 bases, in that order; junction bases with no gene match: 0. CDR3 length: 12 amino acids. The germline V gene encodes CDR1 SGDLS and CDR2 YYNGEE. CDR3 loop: CASGQDNSPLHF. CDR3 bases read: TGTGCCAGCGGACAGGATAATTCACCC.

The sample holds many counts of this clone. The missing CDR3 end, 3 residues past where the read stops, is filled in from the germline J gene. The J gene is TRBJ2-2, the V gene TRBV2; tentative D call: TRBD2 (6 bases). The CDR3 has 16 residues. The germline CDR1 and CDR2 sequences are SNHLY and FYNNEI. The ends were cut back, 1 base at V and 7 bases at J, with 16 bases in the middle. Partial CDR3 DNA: TGTGCCAGCAGTGAAGATCGAGCGGGCAAGGGCGGGGAG. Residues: CASSEDRAGKGGE. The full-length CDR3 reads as CASSEDRAGKGGELFF.

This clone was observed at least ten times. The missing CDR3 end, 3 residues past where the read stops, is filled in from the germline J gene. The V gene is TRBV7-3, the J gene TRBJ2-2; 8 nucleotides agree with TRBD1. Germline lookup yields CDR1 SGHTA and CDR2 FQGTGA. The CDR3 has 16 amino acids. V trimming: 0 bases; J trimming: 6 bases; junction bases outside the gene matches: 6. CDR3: CASSLTSQGASGELFF. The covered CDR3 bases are TGTGCCAGCAGCTTAACTAGCCAGGGGGCGTCCGGGGAG.

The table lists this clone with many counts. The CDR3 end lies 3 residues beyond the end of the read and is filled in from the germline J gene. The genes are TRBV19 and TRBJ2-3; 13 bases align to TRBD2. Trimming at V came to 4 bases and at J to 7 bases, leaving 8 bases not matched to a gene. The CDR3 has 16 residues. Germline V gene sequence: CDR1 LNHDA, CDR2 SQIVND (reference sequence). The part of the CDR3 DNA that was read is TGTGCCAGTAGTACGACACTAGCGGGAGGGCCGAATACG. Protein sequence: CASSTTLAGGPNT. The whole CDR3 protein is CASSTTLAGGPNTQYF. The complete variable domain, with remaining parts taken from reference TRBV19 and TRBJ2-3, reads DGGITQSPKYLFRKEGQNVTLSCEQNLNHDAMYWYRQDPGQGLRLIYYSQIVNDFQKGDIAEGYSVSREKKESFPLTVTSAQKNPTAFYLCASSTTLAGGPNTQYFGPGTRLTVL.

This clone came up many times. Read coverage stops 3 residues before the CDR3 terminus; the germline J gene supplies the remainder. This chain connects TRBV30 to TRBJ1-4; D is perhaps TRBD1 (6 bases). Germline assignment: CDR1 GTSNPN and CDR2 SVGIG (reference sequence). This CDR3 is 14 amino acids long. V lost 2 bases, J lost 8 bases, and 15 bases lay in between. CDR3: CAWSSMGGREKLFF. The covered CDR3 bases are TGTGCCTGGAGTTCTATGGGGGGGCGAGAAAAA.

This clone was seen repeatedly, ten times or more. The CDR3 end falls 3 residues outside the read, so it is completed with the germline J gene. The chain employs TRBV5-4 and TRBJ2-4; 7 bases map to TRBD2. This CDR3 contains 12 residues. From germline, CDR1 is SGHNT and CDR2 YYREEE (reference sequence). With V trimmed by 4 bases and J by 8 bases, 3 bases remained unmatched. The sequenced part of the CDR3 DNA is TGTGCCAGCAGCGGGGCGGGGGACATT. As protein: CASSGAGDI. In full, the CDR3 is CASSGAGDIQYF.

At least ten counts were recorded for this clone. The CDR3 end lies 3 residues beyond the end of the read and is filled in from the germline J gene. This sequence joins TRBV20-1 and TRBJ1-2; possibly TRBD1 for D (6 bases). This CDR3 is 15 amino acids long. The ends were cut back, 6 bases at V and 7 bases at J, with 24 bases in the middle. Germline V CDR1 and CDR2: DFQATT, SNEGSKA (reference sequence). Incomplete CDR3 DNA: TGCAGTGCCATCAACGGGAAGGGGGTAGGTGGTGGC. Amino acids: CSAINGKGVGGG. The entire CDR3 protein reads CSAINGKGVGGGYTF.

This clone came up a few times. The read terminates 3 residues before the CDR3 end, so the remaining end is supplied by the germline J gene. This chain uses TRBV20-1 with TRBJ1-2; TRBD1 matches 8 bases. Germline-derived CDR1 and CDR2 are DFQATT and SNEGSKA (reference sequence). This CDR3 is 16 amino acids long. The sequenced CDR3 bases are TGCAGTGCTAGATTTGCCGGGACAGGAGATACCTACGAC. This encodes CSARFAGTGDTYD. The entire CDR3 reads CSARFAGTGDTYDYTF.

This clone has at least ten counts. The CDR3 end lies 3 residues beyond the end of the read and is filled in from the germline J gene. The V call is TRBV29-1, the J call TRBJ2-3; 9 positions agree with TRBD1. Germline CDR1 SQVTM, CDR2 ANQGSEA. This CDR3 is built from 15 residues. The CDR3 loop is CSVARDRATRETQYF. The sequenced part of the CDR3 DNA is TGCAGCGTGGCGAGGGACAGGGCTACAAGGGAGACG.

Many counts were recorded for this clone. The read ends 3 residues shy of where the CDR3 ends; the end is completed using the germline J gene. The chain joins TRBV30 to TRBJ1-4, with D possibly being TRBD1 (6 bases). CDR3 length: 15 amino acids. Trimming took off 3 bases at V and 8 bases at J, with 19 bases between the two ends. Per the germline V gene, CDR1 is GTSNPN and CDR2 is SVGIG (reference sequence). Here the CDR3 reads CAWRSTGRMGEKLFF. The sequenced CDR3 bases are TGTGCCTGGAGATCTACAGGGAGGATGGGGGAAAAA.

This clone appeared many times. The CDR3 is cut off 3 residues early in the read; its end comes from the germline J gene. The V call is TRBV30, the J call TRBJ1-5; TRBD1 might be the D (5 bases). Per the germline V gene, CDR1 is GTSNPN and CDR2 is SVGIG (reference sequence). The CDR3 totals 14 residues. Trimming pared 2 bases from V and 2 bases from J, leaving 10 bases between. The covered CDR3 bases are TGTGCCTGGAGTTATCAAGGGGGCAATCAGCCC. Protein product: CAWSYQGGNQP. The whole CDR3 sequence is CAWSYQGGNQPQHF.

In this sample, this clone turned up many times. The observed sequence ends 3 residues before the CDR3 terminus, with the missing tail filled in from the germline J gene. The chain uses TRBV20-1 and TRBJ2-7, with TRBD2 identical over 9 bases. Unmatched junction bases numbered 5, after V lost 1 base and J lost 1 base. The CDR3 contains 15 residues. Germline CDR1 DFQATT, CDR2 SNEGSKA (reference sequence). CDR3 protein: CSARGNSGRSYEQYF. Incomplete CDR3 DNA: TGCAGTGCTAGAGGTAATAGCGGGAGATCCTACGAG.

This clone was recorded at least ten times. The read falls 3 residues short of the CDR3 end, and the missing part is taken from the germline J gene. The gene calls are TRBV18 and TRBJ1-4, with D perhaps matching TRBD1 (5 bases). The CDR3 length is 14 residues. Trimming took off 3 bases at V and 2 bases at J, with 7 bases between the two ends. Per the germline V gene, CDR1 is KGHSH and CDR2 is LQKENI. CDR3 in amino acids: CASSPGLTNEKLFF. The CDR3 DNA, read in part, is TGTGCCAGCTCACCGGGACTCACTAATGAAAAA. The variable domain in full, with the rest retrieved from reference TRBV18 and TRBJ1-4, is NAGVMQNPRHLVRRRGQEARLRCSPMKGHSHVYWYRQLPEEGLKFMVYLQKENIIDESGMPKERFSAEFPKEGPSILRIQQVVRGDSAAYFCASSPGLTNEKLFFGSGTQLSVL.

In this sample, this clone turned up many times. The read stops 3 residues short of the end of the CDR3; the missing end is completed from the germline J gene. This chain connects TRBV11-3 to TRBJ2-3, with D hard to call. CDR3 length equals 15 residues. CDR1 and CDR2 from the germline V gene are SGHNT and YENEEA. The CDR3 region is CASRLASFYTDTQYF. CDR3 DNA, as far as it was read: TGTGCAAGTCGCTTAGCCTCCTTTTACACAGATACG. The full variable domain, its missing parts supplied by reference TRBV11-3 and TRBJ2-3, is EAGVVQSPRYKIIEKKQPVAFWCNPISGHNTLYWYLQNLGQGPELLIRYENEEAVDDSQLPKDRFSAERLKGVDSTLKIQPAELGDSAVYLCASRLASFYTDTQYFGPGTRLTVL.

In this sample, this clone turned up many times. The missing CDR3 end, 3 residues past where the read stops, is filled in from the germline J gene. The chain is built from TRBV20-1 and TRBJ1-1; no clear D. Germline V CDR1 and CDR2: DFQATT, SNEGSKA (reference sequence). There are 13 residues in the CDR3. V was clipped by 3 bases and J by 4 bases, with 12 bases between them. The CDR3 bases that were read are TGCAGTGCTAGCGGGGAGAGAGTCACTGAA. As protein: CSASGERVTE. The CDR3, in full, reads CSASGERVTEAFF.

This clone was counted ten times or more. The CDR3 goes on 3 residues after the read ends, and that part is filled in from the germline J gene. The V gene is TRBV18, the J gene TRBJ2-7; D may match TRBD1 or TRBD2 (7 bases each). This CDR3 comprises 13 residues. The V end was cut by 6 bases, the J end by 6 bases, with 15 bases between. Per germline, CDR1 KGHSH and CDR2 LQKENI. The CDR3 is CASSPGEGAEQYF. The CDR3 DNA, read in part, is TGTGCCAGCTCCCCCGGGGAGGGGGCCGAG.

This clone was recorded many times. CDR3 amino acids: CASKVRGDTQYF. The covered CDR3 bases are TGTGCCAGCAAGGTCAGGGGGGATACG. The chain carries TRBV2 and TRBJ2-3, with 7 bases matching TRBD1. The read is 3 residues too short to cover the CDR3 end, so that end is filled in from the germline J gene. Germline CDR1 and CDR2: SNHLY and FYNNEI. Trimming took 7 bases from V and 6 from J; bases not matched to a gene: 4. The CDR3 length is 12 residues.

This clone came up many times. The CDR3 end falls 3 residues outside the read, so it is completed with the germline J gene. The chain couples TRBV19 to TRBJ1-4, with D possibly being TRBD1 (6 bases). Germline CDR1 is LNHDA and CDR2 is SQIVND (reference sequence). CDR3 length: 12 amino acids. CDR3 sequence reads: CASRDTNSPLFF. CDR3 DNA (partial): TGTGCCAGTCGGGACACCAATTCACCA. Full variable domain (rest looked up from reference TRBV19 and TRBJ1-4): DGGITQSPKYLFRKEGQNVTLSCEQNLNHDAMYWYRQDPGQGLRLIYYSQIVNDFQKGDIAEGYSVSREKKESFPLTVTSAQKNPTAFYLCASRDTNSPLFFGSGTQLSVL.

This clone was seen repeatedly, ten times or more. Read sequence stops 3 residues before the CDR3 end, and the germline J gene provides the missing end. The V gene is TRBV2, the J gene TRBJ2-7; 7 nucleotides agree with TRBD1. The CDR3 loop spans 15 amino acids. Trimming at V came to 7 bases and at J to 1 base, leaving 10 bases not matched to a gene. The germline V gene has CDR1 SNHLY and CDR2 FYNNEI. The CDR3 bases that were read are TGTGCCAGCAACCGAAGACAGGGTATTTCCTACGAG. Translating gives CASNRRQGISYE. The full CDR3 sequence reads CASNRRQGISYEQYF. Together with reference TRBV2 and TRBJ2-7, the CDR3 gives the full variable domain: EPEVTQTPSHQVTQMGQEVILRCVPISNHLYFYWYRQILGQKVEFLVSFYNNEISEKSEIFDDQFSVERPDGSNFTLKIRSTKLEDSAMYFCASNRRQGISYEQYFGPGTRLTVT.

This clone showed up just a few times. The CDR3 loop is CASSLLEGRQPQHF. Incomplete CDR3 DNA: TGTGCCAGCAGCTTGTTGGAGGGGAGGCAGCCC. The genes are TRBV5-6 and TRBJ1-5; weak D call: TRBD1 (5 bases). The CDR3 goes on 3 residues after the read ends, and that part is filled in from the germline J gene. Germline assignment: CDR1 SGHDT and CDR2 YYEEEE. The V gene lost 1 base and the J gene lost 7 bases, with 12 bases spanning the gap. This CDR3 region has 14 residues.

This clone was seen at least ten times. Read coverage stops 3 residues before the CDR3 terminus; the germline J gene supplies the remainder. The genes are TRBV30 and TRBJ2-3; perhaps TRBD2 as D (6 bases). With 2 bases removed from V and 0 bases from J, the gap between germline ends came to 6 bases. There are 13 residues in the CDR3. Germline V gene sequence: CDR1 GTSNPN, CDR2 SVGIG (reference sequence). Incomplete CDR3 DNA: TGTGCCTGGAGTAGCGGGAGCACAGATACG. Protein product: CAWSSGSTDT. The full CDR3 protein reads CAWSSGSTDTQYF.

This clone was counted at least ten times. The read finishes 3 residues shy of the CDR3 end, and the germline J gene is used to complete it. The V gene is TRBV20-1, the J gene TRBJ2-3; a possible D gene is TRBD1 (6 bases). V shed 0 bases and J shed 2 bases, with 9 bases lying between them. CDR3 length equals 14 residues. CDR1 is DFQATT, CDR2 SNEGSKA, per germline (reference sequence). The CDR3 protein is CSARDQGNTDTQYF. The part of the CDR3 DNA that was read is TGCAGTGCTAGAGATCAGGGGAACACAGATACG.